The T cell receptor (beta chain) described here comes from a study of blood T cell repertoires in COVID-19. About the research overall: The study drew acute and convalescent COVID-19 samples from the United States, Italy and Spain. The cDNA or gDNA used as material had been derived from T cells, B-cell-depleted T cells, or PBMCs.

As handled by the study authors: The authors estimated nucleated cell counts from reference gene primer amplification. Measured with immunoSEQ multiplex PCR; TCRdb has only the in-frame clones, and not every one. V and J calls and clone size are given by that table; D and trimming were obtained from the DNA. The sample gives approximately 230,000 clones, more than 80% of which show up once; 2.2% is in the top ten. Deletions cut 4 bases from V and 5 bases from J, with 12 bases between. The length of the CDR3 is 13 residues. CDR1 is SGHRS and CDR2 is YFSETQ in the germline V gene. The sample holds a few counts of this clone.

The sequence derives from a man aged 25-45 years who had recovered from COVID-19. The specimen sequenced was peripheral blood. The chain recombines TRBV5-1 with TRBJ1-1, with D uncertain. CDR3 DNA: TGCGCCAGCAGCGGGTGGACTGGGACTGAAGCTTTCTTT. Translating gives CASSGWTGTEAFF. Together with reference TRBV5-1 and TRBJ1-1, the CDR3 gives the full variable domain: KAGVTQTPRYLIKTRGQQVTLSCSPISGHRSVSWYQQTPGQGLQFLFEYFSETQRNKGNFPGRFSGRQFSNSRSEMNVSTLELGDSALYLCASSGWTGTEAFFGQGTRLTVV.